What follows is one T cell receptor (beta chain) and its context. Its matching antigen is unknown. With 60 Vbeta and 13 Jbeta primers, the PCR was carried out. Sequencing was performed with immunoSEQ multiplex PCR; in TCRdb, only in-frame clones are kept and a portion is missing. Among more than 85,000 clones listed, about three quarters were seen once. The record originates from a study of cytomegalovirus exposure and HLA in healthy donors. Study summary: Among the 300 to 450 genotyped donors, approximately 80% were placed in the Caucasian-associated ancestry cluster. Study-wide results and caveats: TCR beta sequences numbering under 20,000 were associated with HLA alleles at 0.05 false discovery rate in a later analysis.

The CDR3 spans 16 residues. Germline V CDR1 and CDR2: SGHNT, YYREEE (reference sequence). Trimming at V came to 0 bases and at J to 5 bases, leaving 8 bases not matched to a gene. The sequencing input was PBMCs. The receptor was derived from a woman in her 30s in good health and CMV-seronegative. The chain joins TRBV5-4 to TRBJ2-3; TRBD1 agrees at 8 bases. The CDR3: CASSLGGTGGRDTQYF. The CDR3 DNA sequence: TGTGCCAGCAGCTTGGGCGGAACAGGGGGTAGAGATACGCAGTATTTT.